This TCR beta chain was retrieved from a study of breast tumors, draining lymph nodes, adjacent tissues. Comments on this clonotype: Its cognate antigen is unknown.

Breast cancer patients provided tissue from their axillary draining lymph nodes. From the multiplex PCR reads, TCRdb called clonotypes with MiXCR, one entry per CDR3 protein. The table has roughly 260,000 distinct CDR3 sequences, over 30% seen once. Study-wide results and limits: Tumor and nontumor repertoires were significantly more similar in luminal-like than in basal-like breast cancer. Findings are consistent with lymph node origin and intratumoral expansion of most tumor T cells. Tumor TCR diversity was below lymph nodes but above nontumor tissue.

Per the germline V gene, CDR1 is MGHDK and CDR2 is SYGVNS. V was trimmed by 8 bases and J by 5 bases, leaving 15 bases between them. The CDR3 totals 14 residues. The chain joins TRBV25-1 to TRBJ2-2; TRBD2 might be the D (5 bases). Sequenced: axillary lymph node tissue. The sequence came from a female donor with breast cancer. Some clones in this sample may be carry-over from other donors' samples. The CDR3 nucleotides read TGTGCCAGCCTAGTGGTGGGCGGGACCGGGGAGCTGTTTTTT. This encodes CASLVVGGTGELFF.